Listed below are T cell receptor beta chains from one sample, sequenced in a study of blood T cell repertoires in COVID-19. The table came from immunoSEQ multiplex PCR; TCRdb's copy has only in-frame clones and leaves some out. This repertoire shows roughly 280,000 clones, around 90% found once; its top ten account for roughly 2%. Sequencing was performed on peripheral blood. The receptors here all came from a woman in her forties or fifties who had recovered from COVID-19. CDR3s leave out the opening cysteine and the closing phenylalanine or tryptophan.

TRBV4-3	ASSQKTGSYNSPLH
TRBV28	ASATGGNHQPQH
TRBV5-6	ASSPDRDYEQY
TRBV18	ASSPTAAPLH
TRBV2	ASRFAGQGVYEQY
TRBV7-9	ASSRDSSYEQY
TRBV11-2	ASSFTSGLTGELF
TRBV11-2	ASSLGGGAYNEQF
TRBV28	ASRITGANQPQH
TRBV4-1	ASSQVARGFLTEAF
TRBV27	ASTYRDTEAF
TRBV11-1	ASSLDRDTQY
TRBV7-2	ASSLGLQKETQY
TRBV28	ASSDPGQLNTEAF
TRBV5-1	ASSLKRTGALRDYGYT
TRBV18	ASSATRTGAYGYT
TRBV6-5	ASKPFPRPEYEQY
TRBV6-5	ASRETGSSYEQY
TRBV9	ASSPRGSGRAVEQF
TRBV27	ASSPHITGTGKSGYGYT
TRBV5-5	ASSLLTSATNEKLF
TRBV19	ASSIGGGRRDEQF
TRBV5-1	ASSLATATRAQAYEQY
TRBV5-1	ASSLETGTGEGEQY
TRBV19	ASSTTTGEFEKLF
TRBV24-1	ATSDGTGSGNEQF
TRBV5-1	ASSLAGDTGSSYNSPLH
TRBV4-1	ASSQVGGQGPDTQY
TRBV9	ASSVGVGGPDAF
TRBV6-2/TRBV6-3	ASSYRLAGVHEQF
TRBV18	ASSQDREFF
TRBV4-3	ASSLAAGNSPLH
TRBV7-9	ASSFPQGSSYEQY
TRBV21-1	ASSAVLTGFHYGYT
TRBV28	ASSYGPGGSYEQY
TRBV4-2	ASSQSGLAGANVLT
TRBV30	AWSVAAGRIPEAF
TRBV5-8	ASSVGQPNTEAF
TRBV11-2	ASSLRGQGNTEAF
TRBV5-1	ASSLEQLYNEQF
TRBV5-1	ASSLAVPPETQY
TRBV6-1	ASSEGDYTETQY
TRBV30	AWSFGKEAF
TRBV11-2	ASSLIYGGDGSLGYT
TRBV19	ASTPVLLDGYT
TRBV7-8	ASSLDRAAEQY
TRBV19	ASYRALNTEAF
TRBV7-2	ASSPQGYQETQY
TRBV4-2	ASSSISGLGDYEQY
TRBV9	ASSVEGVQPQH
TRBV7-3	ASSFGLALYNEQF
TRBV6-6	ATNRDIANYGYT
TRBV5-6	ASSLGSSGFSTGTQY
TRBV12-3/TRBV12-4	ASSAGGAETQY
TRBV3-1/TRBV3-2	ASSQWDRMNGYT
TRBV7-2	ASSLAGGVAEQF
TRBV28	ASSLWDFNSGANVLT
TRBV6-5	ATAWGDRTGELF
TRBV4-2	ASSLTREGRNEQY